What follows are 19 T cell receptor beta chains derived from one specimen sequenced in a study of T cells in Graves' hyperthyroidism and ophthalmopathy. RNA transcripts served as the template for amplifying TCR beta CDR3 regions. HTBI primers were the set used in a first-round RT-PCR of the TCR CDR3. TCRdb analysed the multiplex PCR reads with MiXCR anew, one entry per CDR3 protein. Of 85,000 to 110,000 distinct CDR3 sequences detected, roughly 47% appear once; the ten largest clones hold roughly 25%. Material: blood. The receptors shown here come from a man aged 35-49 years with Graves' hyperthyroidism.

The J gene is TRBJ2-7, the V gene TRBV7-9; D is possibly TRBD1 (5 bases). V lost 5 bases and J 3 bases, leaving 17 bases between the germline ends. The CDR3 loop spans 15 amino acids. CDR1 is SEHNR and CDR2 is FQNEAQ in the germline V gene (reference sequence). The CDR3 coding sequence is TGTGCCAGCAGCGTTGGGGCCCACGGGCTCTACGAGCAGTACTTC. As protein: CASSVGAHGLYEQYF.

The DNA of the CDR3 is TGTGCCATCAGTGAACCCCTTAGCTCCTACAATGAGCAGTTCTTC. It codes for CAISEPLSSYNEQFF. The gene calls are TRBV10-3 and TRBJ2-1, with D unclear. The CDR3 runs to 15 residues. Germline CDR1 reads ENHRY; CDR2 reads SYGVKD. V lost 3 bases to trimming and J lost 0 bases, with 9 bases between them.

On this clonotype: The germline gene is not matched at one end of the junction; a read error may be the cause. The chain joins TRBV19 to TRBJ1-6; 7 bases align to TRBD1. CDR1 LNHDA and CDR2 SQIVND come from the germline V gene (reference sequence). This CDR3 is 14 amino acids long. The CDR3 region has the DNA TGTACCAGTACCTCGGGACAGCCGGATTATCCCCTCCACTTT. Translation gives CTSTSGQPDYPLHF.

This clonotype was detected ten times or more. This sequence joins TRBV5-1 and TRBJ2-2, with unresolved D. Germline V CDR1 and CDR2: SGHRS, YFSETQ. The CDR3 is 11 amino acids. Trimming removed 6 bases from V and 7 bases from J, with 7 bases in between. CDR3 DNA sequence: TGCGCCAGCACCTCGTACGGGGAGCTGTTTTTT. It translates to CASTSYGELFF.

The chain is built from TRBV7-8 and TRBJ1-5; TRBD1 matches 8 bases. The J segment lost 9 bases and the V segment lost 2 bases, leaving 15 bases of the junction unmatched. The CDR3 covers 17 residues. Germline values: CDR1 SGHVS, CDR2 FQNEAQ. In DNA, the CDR3 is TGTGCCAGCAGCTTAAGCATATGGGACAGGTGGCAACCGCCCCAGCATTTT. As protein: CASSLSIWDRWQPPQHF.

About this clonotype itself: An end of the junction does not agree with germline; a read error may underlie this. The chain employs TRBV9 and TRBJ2-7; TRBD1 might be the D (5 bases). The CDR3 is 14 residues long. The germline V gene has CDR1 SGDLS and CDR2 YYNGEE. CDR3 sequence reads: CASSVGTGPYERYF. The CDR3 coding sequence is TGTGCCAGCAGCGTAGGAACAGGCCCCTACGAGCGGTACTTC. The complete variable domain, with remaining parts taken from reference TRBV9 and TRBJ2-7, reads DSGVTQTPKHLITATGQRVTLRCSPRSGDLSVYWYQQSLDQGLQFLIQYYNGEERAKGNILERFSAQQFPDLHSELNLSSLELGDSALYFCASSVGTGPYERYFGPGTRLTVT.

This clonotype was counted ten times or more. This chain links TRBV5-1 with TRBJ2-1; 8 nucleotides match TRBD2. Germline V gene data show CDR1 as SGHRS and CDR2 as YFSETQ. The CDR3 has 15 amino acids. The V and J ends lost 0 bases and 5 bases, in that order; junction bases with no gene match: 4. The CDR3 reads CASSLVLAGNNEQFF. For the CDR3, the DNA is TGCGCCAGCAGCTTGGTTCTAGCGGGTAACAATGAGCAGTTCTTC.

V usage is TRBV20-1 and J usage is TRBJ1-5; possibly TRBD1 for D (5 bases). The CDR3 runs to 14 residues. CDR1 is DFQATT and CDR2 is SNEGSKA in the germline V gene (reference sequence). Trimming pared 6 bases from V and 5 bases from J, leaving 17 bases between. The DNA of the CDR3 is TGCAGTGCGAGATCAAACAGGTGGGATCAGCCCCAGCATTTT. This gives the protein CSARSNRWDQPQHF.

Note on this clonotype: Its ends do not fully match the called genes, so a read error is possible. The CDR3 bases are TGTGCCGGCAGCCAAGATGTTGGGCGGGAGACCCAGTACTTC. Translating it yields CAGSQDVGRETQYF. This sequence joins TRBV3-1 and TRBJ2-5; D is undetermined. Germline V gene data show CDR1 as LGHDT and CDR2 as YNNKEL (reference sequence). This CDR3 region has 14 residues.

The chain has TRBV20-1 and TRBJ2-7; 12 positions agree with TRBD2. The CDR3 covers 17 residues. The germline gives CDR1 DFQATT, CDR2 SNEGSKA (reference sequence). Germline trimming cut 0 bases from V and 1 base from J; bases unmatched to any gene: 7. CDR3 in amino acids: CSARDGALAGGSYEQYF. The CDR3 DNA is TGCAGTGCTAGAGATGGAGCTCTAGCGGGAGGGTCCTACGAGCAGTACTTC.

This clonotype was counted once. The rearrangement links TRBV11-2 to TRBJ1-5; TRBD1 matches 8 bases. V lost 4 bases and J lost 7; bases outside the gene matches: 15. CDR3 length equals 17 residues. CDR1 SGHAT and CDR2 FQNNGV come from the germline V gene. The CDR3, as DNA: TGTGCCAGCAGCTCACTCGGACAGGGAGACAACGAGCAGCCCCAGCATTTT. Its translation is CASSSLGQGDNEQPQHF.

This clonotype was counted at least ten times. This sequence joins TRBV5-1 and TRBJ1-6, with unresolved D. The germline CDR1 and CDR2 sequences are SGHRS and YFSETQ. V was shortened by 5 bases and J by 6 bases, with 12 bases between the two germline ends. The length of the CDR3 is 14 residues. Written as DNA, the CDR3 is TGCGCCAGCAGTCCGGCGAACCTTAATTCACCCCTCCACTTT. This codes for CASSPANLNSPLHF.

The V call is TRBV7-2, the J call TRBJ2-1; D unresolved. The CDR3 is made up of 9 amino acids. Germline V gene data show CDR1 as SGHTA and CDR2 as FQGNSA. V lost 1 base to trimming and J lost 12 bases, with 1 base between them. Here the CDR3 reads CASSLGQFF. In nucleotides, the CDR3 is TGTGCCAGCAGCTTAGGGCAGTTCTTC. The variable domain in full, completed from reference TRBV7-2 and TRBJ2-1, reads GAGVSQSPSNKVTEKGKDVELRCDPISGHTALYWYRQSLGQGLEFLIYFQGNSAPDKSGLPSDRFSAERTGGSVSTLTIQRTQQEDSAVYLCASSLGQFFGPGTRLTVL.

This clonotype was seen at least ten times. The V and J genes are TRBV6-6 and TRBJ1-3; D ambiguous. Deletions cut 5 bases from V and 4 bases from J, with 6 bases between. In germline, CDR1 is MNHNY, CDR2 SVGAGI (reference sequence). The CDR3 runs to 12 residues. The DNA for the CDR3 is TGTGCCAGCAGTGGTGACGGAAACACCATATATTTT. Translated, it gives CASSGDGNTIYF.

The CDR3, as DNA: TGTGCCAGCAGTTTGAAAGGGTTGCGGAATCAGCCCCAGCATTTT. Residues: CASSLKGLRNQPQHF. The chain carries TRBV28 and TRBJ1-5; D uncertain. The CDR3 spans 15 residues. The V gene's germline CDR1 is MDHEN and CDR2 SYDVKM. The V and J ends lost 3 bases and 4 bases respectively, with 13 bases between them.

The gene calls are TRBV7-8 and TRBJ2-1; possible D gene TRBD1, 5 bases. V dropped 7 bases and J dropped 9 bases, with 10 bases sitting between them. This CDR3 has 11 amino acids. Germline V lookup: CDR1 SGHVS, CDR2 FQNEAQ. The CDR3 region is CASKKGVEQFF. The CDR3 DNA sequence: TGTGCCAGCAAAAAAGGGGTTGAGCAGTTCTTC. Full variable domain (rest looked up from reference TRBV7-8 and TRBJ2-1): GAGVSQSPRYKVAKRGQDVALRCDPISGHVSLFWYQQALGQGPEFLTYFQNEAQLDKSGLPSDRFFAERPEGSVSTLKIQRTQQEDSAVYLCASKKGVEQFFGPGTRLTVL.

The table lists this clonotype with many counts. The V call is TRBV10-2, the J call TRBJ1-6; TRBD1 matches at 9 bases. Germline CDR1 WSHSY, CDR2 SAAADI. The CDR3 extends over 14 amino acids. V gave up 6 bases and J gave up 10 bases; unmatched junction bases: 7. In nucleotides, the CDR3 is TGCGCCAGCAGAGATACAGGGGGCGGATCACCCCTCCACTTT. Its translation: CASRDTGGGSPLHF.

This clonotype was counted at least ten times. This chain uses TRBV13 with TRBJ1-4, with TRBD1 as a possible D gene (5 bases). The V and J ends lost 5 bases and 2 bases respectively, with 9 bases between them. The V gene's germline CDR1 is PRHDT and CDR2 FYEKMQ (reference sequence). The CDR3 is 14 residues long. CDR3 sequence reads: CASSPDSTNEKLFF. The CDR3 nucleotides read TGTGCCAGCAGCCCTGACAGTACTAATGAAAAACTGTTTTTT.

This clonotype was observed many times. This chain joins TRBV29-1 and TRBJ2-7; D gene uncertain. The CDR3 contains 11 residues. Germline lookup yields CDR1 SQVTM and CDR2 ANQGSEA. Deletions cut 4 bases from V and 4 bases from J, with 8 bases between. This CDR3 is CSVGLSYEQYF. The CDR3 DNA reads TGCAGCGTTGGTCTGTCTTACGAGCAGTACTTC.